A single count supports the clone carrying this TCR beta chain. The assay was immunoSEQ multiplex PCR, and TCRdb's table has in-frame clones only and misses some. This table holds some 52,000 clones, about 80% found once. The source of the sample is a study of PD-L1 blockade in urothelial cancer. Across the whole study: Patients took up atezolizumab in the mid-2010s at 1,200 mg intravenously every 3 weeks. Peripheral blood specimens exhibited a median yield of approximately 150,000 T cells.

Germline V gene data show CDR1 as MNHNS and CDR2 as SASEGT. After removal of 7 bases from V and 9 bases from J, the junction contained 8 bases not matched to a gene. This CDR3 region has 13 residues. Per-patient samples, pretreatment and on-treatment, numbered 1 to 8. The sequence derives from a man between 35 and 55 years old with urothelial cancer. Specimen: PBMCs, collected around atezolizumab (anti-PD-L1) treatment. The chain uses TRBV6-1 and TRBJ2-1; the match to TRBD1 covers 8 bases. For the CDR3, the DNA is TGTGCCAGCACCGAGGCAGGGGGCTCTGAGCAGTTCTTC. Translation gives CASTEAGGSEQFF.